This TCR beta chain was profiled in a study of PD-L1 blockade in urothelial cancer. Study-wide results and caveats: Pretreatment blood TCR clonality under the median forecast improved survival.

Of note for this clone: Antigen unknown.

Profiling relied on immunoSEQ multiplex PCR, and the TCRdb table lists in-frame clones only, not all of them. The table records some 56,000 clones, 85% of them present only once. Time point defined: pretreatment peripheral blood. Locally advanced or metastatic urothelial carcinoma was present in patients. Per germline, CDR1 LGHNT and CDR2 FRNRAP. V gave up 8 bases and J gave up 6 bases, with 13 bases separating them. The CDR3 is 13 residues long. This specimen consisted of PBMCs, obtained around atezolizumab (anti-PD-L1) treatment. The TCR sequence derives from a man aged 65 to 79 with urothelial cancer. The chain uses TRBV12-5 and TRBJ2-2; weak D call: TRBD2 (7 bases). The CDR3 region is CASTPGGPGELFF. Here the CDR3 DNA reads TGTGCTAGTACCCCGGGGGGCCCCGGGGAGCTGTTTTTT.